This TCR beta chain came from a study of control samples from healthy donors and cancer patients. The method was immunoSEQ multiplex PCR; TCRdb's version includes in-frame clones alone and lacks a portion of them. The sample has roughly 130,000 clones; 90% are singletons. There are 14 residues in the CDR3. CDR1 is LNHNV, CDR2 YYDKDF, per germline (reference sequence). V gave up 7 bases and J gave up 2 bases, with 11 bases separating them. This chain joins TRBV15 and TRBJ2-2, with D tentatively TRBD1 (5 bases). The sample was blood. The receptor was isolated from a man between 18 and 35 years old in good health. For the CDR3, the DNA is TGTGCCACCACCGAGACAGTAAACACCGGGGAGCTGTTTTTT. As protein: CATTETVNTGELFF.